Shown below are 29 T cell receptor beta chains from a single sample sequenced in a study of Ad26.COV2.S vaccination and SARS-CoV-2 variants. Treatment specified: around 19 received Ad26.COV2.S at low or high dose, single or two shots; 5 received placebo; per-sample allocation not given. Sampling took place 63 days after the first vaccine or placebo injection. TCRdb's table, derived via immunoSEQ multiplex PCR, lists solely in-frame clones and lacks some. The data show around 340,000 clones, with 80% to 90% seen just once and about 10% held by the top ten. The starting material was peripheral blood, obtained in a trial of Ad26.COV2.S vaccine versus placebo. These receptors were collected from a person aged 18 to 59 who received the Ad26.COV2.S COVID-19 vaccine or a placebo.

The chain employs TRBV10-2 and TRBJ1-2; no clear D gene. V lost 3 bases and J 1 base, leaving 6 bases between the germline ends. Per the germline V gene, CDR1 is WSHSY and CDR2 is SAAADI. This CDR3 comprises 13 residues. CDR3 residues: CASSDGINYGYTF. The CDR3, as DNA: TGCGCCAGCAGTGACGGGATTAACTATGGCTACACCTTC.

The chain recombines TRBV28 with TRBJ2-7, with a tentative D call TRBD1 (6 bases). Germline CDR1 is MDHEN and CDR2 is SYDVKM. Trimming took 6 bases from V and 9 from J, leaving 21 bases between them. This CDR3 has 14 residues. The CDR3 here is CASSPTGQPFLQYF. DNA of the CDR3: TGTGCCAGCAGCCCGACGGGACAACCCTTCTTGCAGTACTTC.

The gene calls are TRBV4-3 and TRBJ1-2; D is unclear. Germline CDR1 LGHNA, CDR2 YSLEER. V lost 4 bases and J lost 2, with 11 bases in between. The CDR3 runs 14 residues. CDR3 sequence: CASSRPRGNYGYTF. The CDR3 coding sequence is TGCGCCAGCAGCCGCCCCCGGGGAAACTATGGCTACACCTTC.

This clone was observed once. This chain joins TRBV28 and TRBJ1-3; TRBD1 agrees at 11 bases. CDR3 size: 15 residues. CDR1 and CDR2 from the germline V gene are MDHEN and SYDVKM. With 10 bases clipped from V and 9 bases from J, the junction kept 14 bases outside the gene matches. This CDR3 reads CATSSGDRGGSTIYF. As DNA, the CDR3 is TGTGCCACTTCCTCGGGGGACAGGGGGGGGAGCACCATATATTTT.

The gene calls are TRBV28 and TRBJ2-2, with a possible D match to TRBD1 (8 bases). The CDR3 runs to 14 residues. Trimming removed 10 bases at V and 7 bases at J, with 19 bases between. CDR1 is MDHEN, CDR2 SYDVKM, per germline. DNA of the CDR3: TGTGCCATCAGGGGGGGACAGGAAGGCGGGGAGCTGTTTTTT. Protein product: CAIRGGQEGGELFF.

The V call is TRBV4-2, the J call TRBJ2-5; 10 nucleotides agree with TRBD2. Germline V CDR1 and CDR2: LGHNA, YNFKEQ. V dropped 5 bases and J dropped 2; count of bases not matched to a gene: 8. The CDR3 covers 16 residues. CDR3: CASSLSQRGGQETQYF. In DNA, the CDR3 is TGTGCCAGCAGCTTATCCCAGCGGGGGGGACAAGAGACCCAGTACTTC.

The V gene is TRBV11-2, the J gene TRBJ2-1, with 14 bases matching TRBD2. Germline-derived CDR1 and CDR2 are SGHAT and FQNNGV. Trimming took 5 bases from V and 8 from J; bases not matched to a gene: 8. CDR3 size: 16 residues. The CDR3 sequence is CASSQGLAGVSYEQFF. The CDR3 DNA sequence: TGTGCCAGCAGCCAGGGACTAGCGGGAGTTTCGTATGAGCAGTTCTTC.

This chain links TRBV19 with TRBJ1-6; 8 nucleotides agree with TRBD1. V was clipped by 3 bases and J by 7 bases; unmatched bases: 8. Per germline, CDR1 LNHDA and CDR2 SQIVND (reference sequence). CDR3 length equals 16 residues. The CDR3 here is CASSMGRDRRNSPLHF. For the CDR3, the DNA is TGTGCCAGTAGTATGGGTCGGGACAGGAGAAATTCACCCCTCCACTTT.

The V call is TRBV7-2, the J call TRBJ1-3; TRBD1 is a possible D gene (6 bases). Germline V CDR1 and CDR2: SGHTA, FQGNSA. V was cut by 6 bases and J by 4 bases, with 13 bases left in between. The CDR3 totals 14 residues. In DNA, the CDR3 is TGTGCCAGCAGTTTCGGGACAATGGGAAACACCATATATTTT. Translation: CASSFGTMGNTIYF.

The chain uses TRBV3-1 (or the pseudogene TRBV3-2) and TRBJ2-1; TRBD2 aligns across 8 bases. This CDR3 is built from 15 residues. V shed 8 bases, J shed 1 base, and the junction held 7 bases outside the gene matches. The germline gives CDR1 LGHDT, CDR2 YNNKEL (reference sequence). Here the CDR3 reads CASGSGSGSYNEQFF. CDR3 in DNA: TGTGCCAGCGGCAGCGGGAGTGGGTCCTACAATGAGCAGTTCTTC.

The V and J genes are TRBV10-3 and TRBJ2-3; TRBD1 aligns across 7 bases. Looked up from germline, CDR1 is ENHRY and CDR2 is SYGVKD. CDR3 size: 16 residues. The ends lost 2 bases at V and 0 bases at J; junction bases unmatched: 5. The CDR3 nucleotides are TGTGCCATCAGTGAGGACAGGGTCGGCAGCACAGATACGCAGTATTTT. As protein: CAISEDRVGSTDTQYF.

CDR3 region: CSVDRSLNEQFF. The CDR3 DNA sequence: TGCAGCGTTGACAGATCACTCAATGAGCAGTTCTTC. The chain joins TRBV29-1 to TRBJ2-1; D gene ambiguous. The CDR3 runs to 12 residues. V was cut by 3 bases and J by 6 bases, with 9 bases left in between. Per the germline V gene, CDR1 is SQVTM and CDR2 is ANQGSEA.

Points on this clone: The same CDR3 also results from other DNA sequences found in this sample. The rearrangement uses TRBV29-1 and TRBJ1-3; D is uncertain. The germline V gene encodes CDR1 SQVTM and CDR2 ANQGSEA. CDR3 length: 12 amino acids. V was pared by 6 bases and J by 0 bases, with 6 bases between. The CDR3 DNA reads as TGCAGCGTACAGTCCTCTGGAAACACCATATATTTT. Translated, it gives CSVQSSGNTIYF.

The chain has TRBV5-1 and TRBJ2-5; TRBD1 is a possible D gene (6 bases). The germline V gene has CDR1 SGHRS and CDR2 YFSETQ. The CDR3 is made up of 12 amino acids. V lost 5 bases and J lost 3, with 8 bases in between. CDR3 loop: CASRRTEETQYF. CDR3 DNA sequence: TGCGCCAGCAGAAGGACAGAAGAGACCCAGTACTTC.

This chain uses TRBV9 with TRBJ2-1, with D unclear. With 0 bases removed from V and 0 bases from J, the gap between germline ends came to 10 bases. This CDR3 is built from 16 residues. CDR1 and CDR2 from the germline V gene are SGDLS and YYNGEE. CDR3 DNA sequence: TGTGCCAGCAGCGTAGCTATCCGTAGCTCCTACAATGAGCAGTTCTTC. This sequence encodes CASSVAIRSSYNEQFF.

V and J are TRBV5-1 and TRBJ2-7, with D perhaps given as TRBD1 or TRBD2 (5 bases each). Trimming took off 1 base at V and 3 bases at J, with 17 bases between the two ends. In germline, CDR1 is SGHRS, CDR2 YFSETQ. The CDR3 contains 16 residues. CDR3 loop: CASSLFSQSGGYEQYF. In DNA, the CDR3 is TGCGCCAGCAGCTTGTTTTCGCAATCTGGGGGCTACGAGCAGTACTTC.

The rearrangement uses TRBV14 and TRBJ2-1, with D perhaps matching TRBD2 (6 bases). V was trimmed by 3 bases and J by 9 bases, leaving 12 bases between them. The germline gives CDR1 SGHDN, CDR2 FVKESK. The CDR3 loop spans 13 amino acids. CDR3 in amino acids: CASSHLGRGEQFF. Written as DNA, the CDR3 is TGTGCCAGCAGCCATCTCGGGAGAGGTGAGCAGTTCTTC.

This chain uses TRBV10-2 with TRBJ2-7, with D hard to call. The CDR3 contains 15 residues. Germline CDR1 and CDR2: WSHSY and SAAADI. Trimming cost V 0 bases and J 7 bases, with 16 bases left between them. CDR3 DNA sequence: TGCGCCAGCAGTGAGTCGGGCAGGCCCCGAGGAGAGCAGTACTTC. This translates into CASSESGRPRGEQYF.

The chain employs TRBV7-9 and TRBJ2-5; 8 bases line up with TRBD1. Trimming cost V 5 bases and J 5 bases; bases outside gene matches: 7. Germline V lookup: CDR1 SEHNR, CDR2 FQNEAQ (reference sequence). The CDR3 has 14 amino acids. In DNA, the CDR3 is TGTGCCAGCAGCCCTAACAGGGGGGCGGAGACCCAGTACTTC. Amino acids: CASSPNRGAETQYF.

The V gene is TRBV21-1, the J gene TRBJ1-5. TRBV21-1 is a listed pseudogene. The CDR3 contains 15 residues. CDR3 bases: TGTGCCAGCAGCAAAGAACGGGGTTTCAATCAGCCCCAGCATTTT. Protein sequence: CASSKERGFNQPQHF.

The V call is TRBV28, the J call TRBJ1-5, with 7 bases lining up with TRBD1. Germline V gives CDR1 MDHEN, CDR2 SYDVKM. This CDR3 has 18 amino acids. Trimming at V came to 3 bases and at J to 2 bases, leaving 13 bases not matched to a gene. The CDR3 bases are TGTGCCAGCAGTTTCTGGGACAGCGGCGTAGTTGGCAATCAGCCCCAGCATTTT. It is translated as CASSFWDSGVVGNQPQHF.

The chain recombines TRBV7-8 with TRBJ1-2; no reliable D call. Germline V CDR1 and CDR2: SGHVS, FQNEAQ. This CDR3 comprises 13 residues. V was clipped by 5 bases and J by 2 bases, with 9 bases between them. The CDR3 loop reads CASSLDGNYGYTF. As DNA, the CDR3 is TGTGCCAGCAGCCTAGACGGGAACTATGGCTACACCTTC.

V is TRBV7-9 and J is TRBJ2-1; a possible D gene is TRBD2 (5 bases). This CDR3 region has 15 residues. Trimming shortened V by 3 bases and J by 5 bases, and 14 bases separated the two germline ends. Germline V lookup: CDR1 SEHNR, CDR2 FQNEAQ (reference sequence). CDR3 residues: CASSFTRRANNEQFF. The CDR3 region has the DNA TGTGCCAGCAGCTTCACGCGGCGGGCGAACAATGAGCAGTTCTTC.

This chain uses TRBV6-2 or TRBV6-3 with TRBJ2-2; 10 bases fit TRBD2. The CDR3 sequence is 16 residues long. The V and J ends lost 6 bases and 1 base, in that order; junction bases with no gene match: 5. The germline V gene has CDR1 MNHEY and CDR2 SVGEGT. CDR3: CASSRGTSVNTGELFF. CDR3 nucleotides: TGTGCCAGCAGCCGCGGGACTAGCGTGAACACCGGGGAGCTGTTTTTT.

The gene calls are TRBV19 and TRBJ2-7, with 7 bases lining up with TRBD1. V lost 1 base and J lost 3; bases outside the gene matches: 6. The CDR3 has 15 residues. Germline V lookup: CDR1 LNHDA, CDR2 SQIVND (reference sequence). CDR3 sequence reads: CASSIADRAGYEQYF. The DNA of the CDR3 is TGTGCCAGTAGTATAGCCGACAGGGCCGGCTACGAGCAGTACTTC.

The chain has TRBV19 and TRBJ1-6; maybe TRBD1 (5 bases). The germline gives CDR1 LNHDA, CDR2 SQIVND (reference sequence). Trimming stripped 3 bases from V and 10 bases from J, with 13 bases between. This CDR3 spans 14 amino acids. The CDR3 coding sequence is TGTGCCAGTAGTATTTCTCAGGGAAACTCACCCCTCCACTTT. It encodes CASSISQGNSPLHF.

V is TRBV6-5 and J is TRBJ2-5; TRBD1 aligns across 11 bases. Germline values: CDR1 MNHEY, CDR2 SVGAGI. This CDR3 comprises 15 residues. Trimming took 6 bases from V and 5 from J; bases not matched to a gene: 8. The CDR3 nucleotides read TGTGCCAGCAGCGTCGGGACAGGGGGGTTGGAGACCCAGTACTTC. Protein: CASSVGTGGLETQYF.

Concerning this clone itself: This sample includes further DNA sequences coding for the same CDR3. This chain links TRBV19 with TRBJ2-1, with 11 bases matching TRBD2. Per germline, CDR1 LNHDA and CDR2 SQIVND (reference sequence). The CDR3 runs 13 residues. The V and J ends lost 8 bases and 4 bases, in that order; junction bases with no gene match: 1. CDR3 loop: CASSSGGYNEQFF. The CDR3 coding sequence is TGTGCCAGTTCTAGCGGGGGGTACAATGAGCAGTTCTTC.

V usage is TRBV27 and J usage is TRBJ2-7; 15 nucleotides align to TRBD2. The CDR3 loop spans 17 amino acids. V was clipped by 6 bases and J by 0 bases; unmatched bases: 6. Germline CDR1 is MNHEY and CDR2 is SMNVEV (reference sequence). The CDR3 loop reads CASRSGTSGRSSYEQYF. In nucleotides, the CDR3 is TGTGCCAGCAGGTCCGGGACTAGCGGGAGGAGCTCCTACGAGCAGTACTTC.